The clone carrying this TCR beta chain was observed a few times. These data belong to a study of blood T cell repertoires in COVID-19. Study background: T cells, B-cell-depleted T cells, or PBMCs supplied cDNA or gDNA.

The CDR3 is 15 residues long. CDR1 is MDHEN and CDR2 is SYDVKM in the germline V gene. Trimming pared 11 bases from V and 0 bases from J, leaving 16 bases between. Using immunoSEQ multiplex PCR, the repertoire was profiled, and TCRdb retains in-frame clones only, with some absent. The table shows about 490,000 clones, with approximately 85% occurring only once. This TCR derives from a human donor in a cohort sampled during active COVID-19. This chain joins TRBV28 and TRBJ1-4; perhaps TRBD1 as D (6 bases). The sequencing input was peripheral blood. CDR3 residues: CAVCAGATTNEKLFF. In DNA form, the CDR3 reads TGTGCCGTATGCGCAGGGGCTACAACTAATGAAAAACTGTTTTTT. Full variable domain (missing parts from reference TRBV28 and TRBJ1-4): DVKVTQSSRYLVKRTGEKVFLECVQDMDHENMFWYRQDPGLGLRLIYFSYDVKMKEKGDIPEGYSVSREKKERFSLILESASTNQTSMYLCAVCAGATTNEKLFFGSGTQLSVL.